One TCR beta chain is described in this entry. This clonotype has ten or more counts. Its antigen is currently not known. Nothing much larger sits one base from this clone, and base qualities are not available. Synthesis of TCR cDNA relied on 5'RACE template switching, a step that introduced a universal primer site along with unique molecular identifiers. Priming for cDNA synthesis came from both the TCR alpha and TCR beta constant segments. Libraries were amplified in two PCR steps, with sample barcodes and sequencing adapters added in the second step. Sequencing of libraries was performed on Illumina HiSeq 2500 (2x100 bp) or NovaSeq (2x150 bp). The paper's processing steps were these. MIGEC was used to demultiplex reads and collapse the reads into UMI consensus sequences, and MiXCR was used for V(D)J alignment. Vaccine-responding clonotypes were identified with edgeR using replicate PBMC samples, with FDR below 0.01 and a log2 fold change above 5 up to day 15 being required. Bulk clonotypes were assigned CD4 or CD8 identity according to which sequenced CD4 or CD8 repertoire held them at higher abundance. Through fastp at Q25 and MiXCR, TCRdb rebuilt clones from the public reads, retaining in-frame beta chains. Rows merge per CDR3 protein into single entries with the most common DNA and genes. These V and J calls derive from TCRdb rather than the authors' analysis. For this sample there are hundreds of thousands of distinct CDR3 sequences; about 15% appear just once. The top ten hold roughly a sixth of the sample.

Reading the label with the study, this specimen's treatment or condition is: live attenuated yellow fever vaccine strain. At every blood-draw timepoint, two biological replicates of bulk PBMCs were collected. PBMCs were isolated from peripheral blood using a standard Ficoll-Paque protocol. TriZol was used to extract RNA from bulk PBMCs, CD4 and CD8 fractions, and dextramer-positive and dextramer-negative fractions. Its CDR3 holds 15 amino acids, cysteine through phenylalanine. Only the CDR3 part of the read is kept: 45 bases, read in frame from the first base. CDR1 and CDR2, per the germline V gene, are MNHNS and SASEGT. For this chain, trimming is 6 bases at the V end and 1 base at the J end, and the number of junction bases without a gene match is 7. The record originates from a study of T cells after yellow fever vaccination (dated by TCRdb to about 2019). A note on the overall study: The SMART-Seq v4 Ultra Low Input RNA kit was used to prepare libraries from fractions with low cell numbers. To follow T-cell clones before and after both primary and booster YFV17D yellow fever vaccination, bulk TCR alpha and beta repertoires underwent longitudinal sequencing. Two healthy male donors, one aged 18 to 30 and one aged 30 to 39 years, were included in the cohort. Bulk PBMC replicates and cell subsets were isolated from blood drawn at multiple timepoints before and after both primary and secondary immunization.

Broader findings and caveats from the paper: Because the study included only a couple of donors, the extent to which the findings can be generalized is limited. A small share of clonotypes occurred in both CD4 and CD8 compartments, likely arising from convergent recombination. FACS-sorted repertoires could contain abundant contaminating clonotypes from the bulk population, so computational filtering was required. The secondary T-cell response was found to be weaker but faster than the primary response, with a peak reached on day 5 rather than on day 15. After the booster, most of the clones that had expanded following primary vaccination were detected again (roughly 97% of CD4 and around 88% of CD8), which suggests that memory was broadly maintained.

The chain joins TRBV6-1 to TRBJ2-5; TRBD2 lines up with 8 middle nucleotides. The sequence came from a man between 18 and 35 years old who received the YFV17D yellow fever vaccine. The specimen comprised PBMCs, sampled 5 to 6 days after the first yellow fever vaccination. The sequenced DNA: TGTGCCAGCAGATTGTCCGGGACTAGCCAAGAGACCCAGTACTTC. This yields the protein CASRLSGTSQETQYF.